The 30 T cell receptor beta chains below come from one sample, sequenced in a study of shared clonotypes between healthy human individuals. Sequencing was performed with immunoSEQ multiplex PCR; in TCRdb, only in-frame clones are kept and a portion is missing. This table has roughly 2 million clones, roughly 95% appearing once. The sample comprised naive CD4+ T cells sorted from blood. Stated subset: CD45RA+ positively selected. These receptors were obtained from a man younger than 35 in good health.

This chain uses TRBV10-3 with TRBJ2-1; tentatively, D is TRBD1 (5 bases). Germline lookup yields CDR1 ENHRY and CDR2 SYGVKD. The CDR3 covers 17 residues. The V and J ends lost 5 bases and 3 bases respectively, with 20 bases between them. CDR3 DNA sequence: TGTGCCATCAGTAACTCAGGGTCAGGGCCATACTACAATGAGCAGTTCTTC. Translating gives CAISNSGSGPYYNEQFF.

Concerning this clone: The same CDR3 arises from other DNA sequences in this sample as well. This chain connects TRBV9 to TRBJ2-7, with TRBD2 matching 10 bases. The J segment lost 4 bases and the V segment lost 0 bases, leaving 4 bases of the junction unmatched. The germline V gene has CDR1 SGDLS and CDR2 YYNGEE. The CDR3 is 15 amino acids. CDR3 in DNA: TGTGCCAGCAGCGTAGGGAGCGGGGGGGCTTACGAGCAGTACTTC. Its translation: CASSVGSGGAYEQYF.

This clone was found once. This chain links TRBV5-6 with TRBJ1-1, with 7 nucleotides matching TRBD1. The CDR3 is 15 residues long. Losses at the gene ends were 4 bases for V and 3 bases for J; bases not matched to a gene: 9. Germline assignment: CDR1 SGHDT and CDR2 YYEEEE. The CDR3, as DNA: TGTGCCAGCAGCGGCGCTGACAGGGCCGACACTGAAGCTTTCTTT. Translation: CASSGADRADTEAFF.

The CDR3 loop reads CASTLNGTPNQPQHF. The CDR3, as DNA: TGTGCCAGCACCCTCAACGGGACACCTAATCAGCCCCAGCATTTT. The chain links TRBV2 to TRBJ1-5; TRBD1 is a possible D gene (6 bases). V lost 7 bases to trimming and J lost 4 bases, with 17 bases between them. This CDR3 spans 15 amino acids. Germline lookup yields CDR1 SNHLY and CDR2 FYNNEI.

The CDR3 loop reads CASSREGALSPLHF. CDR3 in DNA: TGTGCCAGCAGTCGAGAAGGAGCCTTGTCACCCCTCCACTTT. The V and J genes are TRBV25-1 and TRBJ1-6; D not resolved. The CDR3 consists of 14 residues. Trimming took off 5 bases at V and 10 bases at J, with 15 bases between the two ends. CDR1 and CDR2 from the germline V gene are MGHDK and SYGVNS.

This clone appeared a single time. The chain joins TRBV7-9 to TRBJ2-7; D not certain. The CDR3 totals 13 residues. V lost 2 bases and J lost 4, with 9 bases in between. Germline V CDR1 and CDR2: SEHNR, FQNEAQ (reference sequence). The CDR3 region is CASSLYRGYEQYF. The CDR3 bases are TGTGCCAGCAGCTTATACCGAGGTTACGAGCAGTACTTC. Filled out from reference TRBV7-9 and TRBJ2-7, the complete variable domain reads DTGVSQNPRHKITKRGQNVTFRCDPISEHNRLYWYRQTLGQGPEFLTYFQNEAQLEKSRLLSDRFSAERPKGSFSTLEIQRTEQGDSAMYLCASSLYRGYEQYFGPGTRLTVT.

This chain joins TRBV7-8 and TRBJ1-1, with TRBD1 as a possible D gene (5 bases). Germline V gene data show CDR1 as SGHVS and CDR2 as FQNEAQ. Trimming stripped 0 bases from V and 5 bases from J, with 7 bases between. The CDR3 has 13 residues. The CDR3 bases are TGTGCCAGCAGCTTAGCTCGGGGGACTGAAGCTTTCTTT. It translates to CASSLARGTEAFF.

V and J are TRBV7-2 and TRBJ2-2, with TRBD2 matching 11 bases. CDR1 and CDR2 (germline): SGHTA, FQGNSA. The CDR3 extends over 15 amino acids. Losses at the gene ends were 8 bases for V and 2 bases for J; bases not matched to a gene: 4. CDR3 sequence reads: CASSTSGKNTGELFF. The CDR3 DNA reads TGTGCCAGCTCGACTAGCGGGAAAAACACCGGGGAGCTGTTTTTT.

This chain uses TRBV7-9 with TRBJ1-5; 8 nucleotides match TRBD1. Germline assignment: CDR1 SEHNR and CDR2 FQNEAQ (reference sequence). The ends lost 5 bases at V and 7 bases at J; junction bases unmatched: 7. This CDR3 region has 14 residues. CDR3 nucleotides: TGTGCCAGCAGCGGACAGGGAATTTCCCAGCCCCAGCATTTT. Residues: CASSGQGISQPQHF.

The rearrangement links TRBV7-9 to TRBJ2-5; D may be TRBD1 (5 bases). CDR3 size: 17 residues. The V gene's germline CDR1 is SEHNR and CDR2 FQNEAQ (reference sequence). Trimming left V 5 bases short and J 2 bases short, with 21 bases between. Written as DNA, the CDR3 is TGTGCCAGCAGCGCCACCGGACAAGGCCGGAATCAAGAGACCCAGTACTTC. Translation: CASSATGQGRNQETQYF.

The rearrangement joins TRBV19 to TRBJ2-1, with TRBD1 identical over 7 bases. The CDR3 contains 15 residues. The germline V gene has CDR1 LNHDA and CDR2 SQIVND (reference sequence). After removal of 3 bases from V and 4 bases from J, the junction contained 6 bases not matched to a gene. In nucleotides, the CDR3 is TGTGCCAGTAGTATCGGACAGGTACGTTACAATGAGCAGTTCTTC. Its protein is CASSIGQVRYNEQFF. Full variable domain (outside the CDR3, taken from reference TRBV19 and TRBJ2-1): DGGITQSPKYLFRKEGQNVTLSCEQNLNHDAMYWYRQDPGQGLRLIYYSQIVNDFQKGDIAEGYSVSREKKESFPLTVTSAQKNPTAFYLCASSIGQVRYNEQFFGPGTRLTVL.

V usage is TRBV6-5 and J usage is TRBJ1-2; 7 bases are a match to TRBD1. Losses at the gene ends were 6 bases for V and 5 bases for J; bases not matched to a gene: 9. This CDR3 spans 14 amino acids. Germline V gene data show CDR1 as MNHEY and CDR2 as SVGAGI. CDR3 in DNA: TGTGCCAGCAGCTCGGGACAGCGGATTTATGGCTACACCTTC. Its translation is CASSSGQRIYGYTF.

DNA of the CDR3: TGTGCTAGTGGTTTGGTAAGGGGAGAAGGCACAGATACGCAGTATTTT. This translates into CASGLVRGEGTDTQYF. The chain joins TRBV12-5 to TRBJ2-3; D may match TRBD1 or TRBD2 (5 bases each). The CDR3 loop spans 16 amino acids. Per germline, CDR1 LGHNT and CDR2 FRNRAP. V gave up 0 bases and J gave up 1 base, with 11 bases separating them.

The rearrangement links TRBV5-4 to TRBJ2-7; TRBD2 matches at 7 bases. Germline lookup yields CDR1 SGHNT and CDR2 YYREEE (reference sequence). The CDR3 loop spans 14 amino acids. V shed 0 bases, J shed 2 bases, and the junction held 2 bases outside the gene matches. The CDR3 here is CASSLDLAAYEQYF. DNA of the CDR3: TGTGCCAGCAGCTTGGATCTAGCGGCCTACGAGCAGTACTTC.

The CDR3 loop is CASSPPSGGPTGELFF. The CDR3 DNA sequence: TGTGCCAGCTCACCACCGTCGGGAGGCCCCACCGGGGAGCTGTTTTTT. V is TRBV18 and J is TRBJ2-2; 7 nucleotides line up with TRBD2. The CDR3 extends over 16 amino acids. From germline, CDR1 is KGHSH and CDR2 LQKENI. V gave up 0 bases and J gave up 4 bases; unmatched junction bases: 5. Complete variable domain (other parts from reference TRBV18 and TRBJ2-2): NAGVMQNPRHLVRRRGQEARLRCSPMKGHSHVYWYRQLPEEGLKFMVYLQKENIIDESGMPKERFSAEFPKEGPSILRIQQVVRGDSAAYFCASSPPSGGPTGELFFGEGSRLTVL.

This chain links TRBV28 with TRBJ1-4; possible D gene TRBD1, 6 bases. V was pared by 5 bases and J by 5 bases, with 12 bases between. Germline CDR1 and CDR2: MDHEN and SYDVKM. The CDR3 sequence is 14 residues long. The CDR3 nucleotides read TGTGCCAGCAGTCAACGGGGGCGAAATGAAAAACTGTTTTTT. Translation: CASSQRGRNEKLFF.

The V call is TRBV9, the J call TRBJ2-3, with TRBD1 identical over 9 bases. The trim removed 2 bases at V and 4 bases at J, leaving 5 bases unmatched. Per the germline V gene, CDR1 is SGDLS and CDR2 is YYNGEE. The CDR3 runs 15 residues. CDR3 bases: TGTGCCAGCAGCGTCGGGACAGGGAAGCCAGATACGCAGTATTTT. Encoded protein: CASSVGTGKPDTQYF. Drawing the rest from reference TRBV9 and TRBJ2-3, the complete variable domain is DSGVTQTPKHLITATGQRVTLRCSPRSGDLSVYWYQQSLDQGLQFLIQYYNGEERAKGNILERFSAQQFPDLHSELNLSSLELGDSALYFCASSVGTGKPDTQYFGPGTRLTVL.

About this clone itself: The sample carries other DNA sequences with the same CDR3. The chain carries TRBV5-4 and TRBJ2-1; D unresolved. This CDR3 has 16 residues. Germline loops: CDR1 SGHNT, CDR2 YYREEE (reference sequence). V was clipped by 0 bases and J by 0 bases, with 10 bases between them. DNA of the CDR3: TGTGCCAGCAGCTTGGTAGGTGGAAGCTCCTACAATGAGCAGTTCTTC. This encodes CASSLVGGSSYNEQFF.

With respect to this clone: The same CDR3 is also encoded by other DNA sequences in this sample. The genes are TRBV5-1 and TRBJ2-2, with a weak D call TRBD1 (5 bases). The CDR3 extends over 16 amino acids. In germline, CDR1 is SGHRS, CDR2 YFSETQ. Trimming left V 0 bases short and J 2 bases short, with 11 bases between. The CDR3 loop reads CASSLAQGVNTGELFF. In DNA, the CDR3 is TGCGCCAGCAGCTTGGCCCAGGGCGTAAACACCGGGGAGCTGTTTTTT.

This chain connects TRBV16 to TRBJ2-2; TRBD2 matches at 10 bases. CDR1 KGHSY and CDR2 FQNENV come from the germline V gene. CDR3 length: 17 amino acids. Losses at the gene ends were 2 bases for V and 5 bases for J; bases not matched to a gene: 8. As DNA, the CDR3 is TGTGCCAGCAGCCAAGGGCTAGCGGGAGACACGACCGGGGAGCTGTTTTTT. This translates into CASSQGLAGDTTGELFF.

V usage is TRBV7-9 and J usage is TRBJ2-7; 10 bases match TRBD1. V lost 5 bases to trimming and J lost 5 bases; unmatched junction nucleotides: 9. Germline values: CDR1 SEHNR, CDR2 FQNEAQ (reference sequence). The CDR3 runs to 15 residues. CDR3 amino acids: CASSPPGTGDNEQYF. The CDR3 region has the DNA TGTGCCAGCAGCCCACCCGGGACAGGGGATAACGAGCAGTACTTC.

The chain employs TRBV11-2 and TRBJ2-1; tentatively, D is TRBD1 (5 bases). The CDR3 sequence is 17 residues long. Germline V gives CDR1 SGHAT, CDR2 FQNNGV. V lost 2 bases and J lost 5, with 19 bases in between. CDR3 protein: CASSLSPGRVDDNEQFF. The DNA for the CDR3 is TGTGCCAGCAGCTTAAGCCCGGGCAGGGTAGACGACAATGAGCAGTTCTTC. Variable domain in full (rest from reference TRBV11-2 and TRBJ2-1): EAGVAQSPRYKIIEKRQSVAFWCNPISGHATLYWYQQILGQGPKLLIQFQNNGVVDDSQLPKDRFSAERLKGVDSTLKIQPAKLEDSAVYLCASSLSPGRVDDNEQFFGPGTRLTVL.

To note about this clone: The same CDR3 can be traced to other DNA sequences in this sample. The V and J genes are TRBV28 and TRBJ1-2; D not certain. V was clipped by 3 bases and J by 4 bases, with 9 bases between them. This CDR3 has 13 residues. Germline CDR1 is MDHEN and CDR2 is SYDVKM. CDR3 nucleotide sequence: TGTGCCAGCAGTTTTGGAACAGCCTATGGCTACACCTTC. It translates to CASSFGTAYGYTF.

A remark on this clone: The sample carries other DNA sequences with the same CDR3. This rearrangement joins TRBV6-5 to TRBJ1-5; 7 nucleotides agree with TRBD1. The J segment lost 4 bases and the V segment lost 5 bases, leaving 5 bases of the junction unmatched. From germline, CDR1 is MNHEY and CDR2 SVGAGI. The CDR3 covers 14 residues. The CDR3 is CASSNDRANQPQHF. The CDR3 bases are TGTGCCAGCAGTAACGACAGGGCAAATCAGCCCCAGCATTTT.

The DNA of the CDR3 is TGTGCCAGCAGCGTAGGCCCCCCAGGGGTAGGCACTGAAGCTTTCTTT. Its translation is CASSVGPPGVGTEAFF. J is TRBJ1-1 and V is TRBV9; TRBD1 is a possible D gene (6 bases). Germline V gene lookup returns CDR1 SGDLS and CDR2 YYNGEE. This CDR3 has 16 amino acids. V gave up 0 bases and J gave up 4 bases, with 16 bases separating them.

This chain joins TRBV7-9 and TRBJ2-7; D call uncertain. Trimming shortened V by 5 bases and J by 4 bases, and 9 bases separated the two germline ends. This CDR3 contains 12 residues. Germline CDR1 is SEHNR and CDR2 is FQNEAQ (reference sequence). DNA of the CDR3: TGTGCCAGCAGCGCGCAGCGTTACGAGCAGTACTTC. Translation: CASSAQRYEQYF.

A word on this clone: Within the sample, other DNA sequences also encode this same CDR3. The chain's CDR3 is CASSPGTGTSSGNTIYF. The CDR3 nucleotides read TGTGCCAGCTCACCCGGGACAGGTACCTCTTCTGGAAACACCATATATTTT. The chain joins TRBV18 to TRBJ1-3; 8 positions agree with TRBD1. The CDR3 length is 17 residues. The germline gives CDR1 KGHSH, CDR2 LQKENI. The junction had 8 bases not matched to a gene; V was cut back by 3 bases and J by 1 base.

This chain connects TRBV7-3 to TRBJ2-5; D gene unclear. V was pared by 6 bases and J by 2 bases, with 16 bases between. This CDR3 comprises 15 residues. Germline CDR1 SGHTA, CDR2 FQGTGA. DNA for the CDR3: TGTGCCAGCAGTCCATCCAGTGGGAAACAAGAGACCCAGTACTTC. Its translation: CASSPSSGKQETQYF.

The chain is built from TRBV6-5 and TRBJ2-5, with 10 bases that match TRBD2. The germline V gene has CDR1 MNHEY and CDR2 SVGAGI. The CDR3 spans 15 residues. With V trimmed by 7 bases and J by 1 base, 6 bases remained unmatched. This chain's CDR3 is CASTTSGRAQETQYF. The DNA of the CDR3 is TGTGCCAGCACGACTAGCGGGCGGGCCCAAGAGACCCAGTACTTC.

J is TRBJ1-3 and V is TRBV6-5; D unresolved. The V end was cut by 0 bases, the J end by 7 bases, with 10 bases between. The germline V gene encodes CDR1 MNHEY and CDR2 SVGAGI. The CDR3 runs 14 residues. CDR3 sequence (DNA): TGTGCCAGCAGTTACTCTACTTCGGTCAACACCATATATTTT. Protein product: CASSYSTSVNTIYF.